This TCR beta chain was retrieved from a study of blood T cell repertoires in COVID-19 (dated by TCRdb to the early 2020s). With respect to the entire study: Samples covering the acute and convalescent phases of COVID-19 were provided by collaborators in the United States, Italy and Spain. The prospective study material was composed of cDNA or gDNA derived from T cells, B-cell-depleted T cells, or PBMCs. The dataset comprised deeply sampled blood TCRbeta repertoires from subjects exposed to, actively infected with, or recovered from COVID-19. The repertoires were released in a freely available public database meant as a resource for research on the immune response to SARS-CoV-2. Samples came from the ongoing ImmuneRACE study (first 160 participants) plus 1,254 subjects from 6 global collaborators. A de-identified subject ID, COVID-19 status, age in years and sex were almost always included in the sample metadata. Where HLA class I and class II types were available, the types were taken from metadata supplied by the sample provider, not from assay-based typing. Study-wide findings and limitations: The quantity of clinical and demographic metadata differed by source and by participant and was supplied without curation.

The CDR3 holds 13 amino acids from the cysteine to the phenylalanine. The entry retains the CDR3 DNA only, 39 bases that are in frame from base 1. Sequences MNHEY (CDR1) and SVGAGI (CDR2) are obtained from the germline V gene. V is pared back by 8 bases and J by 3 bases, with 13 bases lying between the germline termini. The collaborating institutions used their own protocols to collect whole blood in K2EDTA tubes. Collaborator samples were shipped for TCRbeta analysis as frozen whole blood, isolated PBMCs, or DNA extracted from either sample type. The immunoSEQ Assay, a bias-controlled multiplex PCR, was used to amplify TCRbeta CDR3 regions from genomic DNA. Per the source publication's procedure: The number of nucleated cells in each sample was estimated by amplification of reference gene primers within the assay. To quantify the absolute abundance of each unique TCRbeta CDR3 rearrangement, sequence reads were collapsed and filtered. For each sample, productive Simpson clonality was calculated by taking the square root of Simpson's diversity index across productive rearrangements. Sourced from immuneACCESS, this table was stored by TCRdb with only in-frame sequences that have V and J called. A share of the clones is absent; for the studies checked, an unresolved V gene accounts for under half, and the remainder has no known explanation. V, J and clone size reflect that table, while D and trimming were determined from the DNA. For this sample the table gives around 300,000 clones, of which more than 80% were detected only once. The top ten hold 3.7% of the sample.

For this clone: The antigen this receptor binds is unknown. Base qualities are not recorded, but no much larger clone differs from it by a single base.

The TCR was taken from a woman aged 35 to 49 with acute or convalescent COVID-19. This chain is built from TRBV6-5 and TRBJ1-1; perhaps TRBD1 is the D gene, with 6 bases matching. What was sequenced was peripheral blood. CDR3 protein: CASAPGQYTEAFF. The sequence in DNA is TGTGCCAGCGCGCCCGGACAGTACACTGAAGCTTTCTTT.